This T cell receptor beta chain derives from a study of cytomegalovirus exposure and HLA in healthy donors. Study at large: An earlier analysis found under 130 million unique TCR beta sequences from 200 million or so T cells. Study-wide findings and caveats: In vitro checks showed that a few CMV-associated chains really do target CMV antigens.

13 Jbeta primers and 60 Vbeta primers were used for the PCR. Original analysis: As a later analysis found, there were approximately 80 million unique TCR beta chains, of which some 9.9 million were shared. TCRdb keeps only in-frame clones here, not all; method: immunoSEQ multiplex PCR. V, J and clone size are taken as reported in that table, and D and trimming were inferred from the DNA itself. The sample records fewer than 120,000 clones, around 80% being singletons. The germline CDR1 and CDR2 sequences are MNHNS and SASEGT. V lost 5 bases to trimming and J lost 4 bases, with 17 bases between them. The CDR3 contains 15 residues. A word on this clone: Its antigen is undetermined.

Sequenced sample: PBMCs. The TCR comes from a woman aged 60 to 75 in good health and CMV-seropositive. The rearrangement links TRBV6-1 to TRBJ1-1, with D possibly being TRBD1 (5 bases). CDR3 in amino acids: CASSTDSQPSTEAFF. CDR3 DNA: TGTGCCAGCAGTACCGACAGCCAGCCCTCCACTGAAGCTTTCTTT.